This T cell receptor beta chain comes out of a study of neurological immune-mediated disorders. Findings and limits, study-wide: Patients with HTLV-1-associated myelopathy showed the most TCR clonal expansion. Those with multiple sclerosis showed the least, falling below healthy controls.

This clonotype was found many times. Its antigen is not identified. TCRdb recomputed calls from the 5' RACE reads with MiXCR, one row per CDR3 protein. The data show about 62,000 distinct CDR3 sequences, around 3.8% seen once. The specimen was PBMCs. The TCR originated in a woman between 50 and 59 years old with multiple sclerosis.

The CDR3 loop is CSARDGTGATEAFF. CDR3 sequence (DNA): TGCAGTGCTAGAGACGGGACAGGGGCCACTGAAGCTTTCTTT. The gene calls are TRBV20-1 and TRBJ1-1, with 10 bases fitting TRBD1. The CDR3 covers 14 residues. J was trimmed by 4 bases and V by 0 bases; bases with no gene match: 2. Germline-derived CDR1 and CDR2 are DFQATT and SNEGSKA (reference sequence).